This T cell receptor (beta chain) was retrieved from a study of CD8 T cells in ankylosing spondylitis. General observations from the study: Disease-linked clones reportedly showed significant enrichment in matched ankylosing spondylitis synovial fluid. Blood from ankylosing spondylitis patients appeared to carry a characteristic roughly 8-variant TCR beta motif. The authors found the disease-linked clones to be CD8+ and relatively rare in peripheral blood.

This clonotype was counted ten times or more. Its antigen is as yet unknown. Germline values: CDR1 DFQATT, CDR2 SNEGSKA (reference sequence). The CDR3 extends over 16 amino acids. The V segment lost 5 bases and the J segment 3 bases; nucleotides outside the gene matches: 14. The TCR beta libraries were generated through quantitative 5'-RACE incorporating molecular barcodes. MiXCR, applied by TCRdb to the 5' RACE reads, yields one record per CDR3 protein. The data show around 330,000 distinct CDR3 sequences, around 10% seen once. The sequenced material came from blood, either unsorted or a sorted T cell fraction (not recorded which). The TCR was taken from a female donor with ankylosing spondylitis or in good health (not recorded which). The chain combines TRBV20-1 with TRBJ2-3, with 7 nucleotides matching TRBD2. CDR3 amino acids: CSAVHPPAGATDTQYF. CDR3 nucleotide sequence: TGCAGTGCTGTTCACCCTCCCGCGGGAGCAACAGATACGCAGTATTTT.